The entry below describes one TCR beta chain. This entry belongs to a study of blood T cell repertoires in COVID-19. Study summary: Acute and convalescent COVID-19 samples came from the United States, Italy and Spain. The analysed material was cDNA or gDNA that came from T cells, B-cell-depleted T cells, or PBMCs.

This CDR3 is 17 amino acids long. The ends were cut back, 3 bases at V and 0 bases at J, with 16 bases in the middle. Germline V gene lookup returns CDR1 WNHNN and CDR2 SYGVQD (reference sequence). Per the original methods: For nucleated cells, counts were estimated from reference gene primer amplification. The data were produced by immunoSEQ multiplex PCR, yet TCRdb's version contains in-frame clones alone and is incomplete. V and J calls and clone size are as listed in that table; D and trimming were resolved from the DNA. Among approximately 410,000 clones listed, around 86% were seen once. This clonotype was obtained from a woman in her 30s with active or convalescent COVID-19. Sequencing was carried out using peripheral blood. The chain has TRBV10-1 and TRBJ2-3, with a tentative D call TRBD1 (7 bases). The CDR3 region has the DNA TGCGCCAGCAGTGACTCTGGCAGGGGGACTAGCACAGATACGCAGTATTTT. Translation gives CASSDSGRGTSTDTQYF.